These T cell receptor beta chains were read from a single sample in a study of T cells in Graves' hyperthyroidism and ophthalmopathy. From the multiplex PCR reads, TCRdb called clonotypes with MiXCR, one entry per CDR3 protein. The table has some 560,000 distinct CDR3 sequences, 12% to 15% seen once. The specimen sequenced was blood. These receptors all stem from a woman in her forties with Graves' hyperthyroidism. Each CDR3 is given with its conserved first and last residue. A D gene is named only where the DNA matches it firmly. A row's size may be missing; if present it is once, few, many or a size class.

d_call j_call v_call clone_size cdr3_nt cdr3_aa
NA TRBJ1-2 TRBV28 many TGTGCCAGCAGTTTATATCCGGCAGGAGTCTATGGCTACACCTTC CASSLYPAGVYGYTF
NA TRBJ1-1 TRBV9 many TGTGCCAGCAGCGTAGGAAGAGGGGCGAACACTGAAGCTTTCTTT CASSVGRGANTEAFF
NA TRBJ1-6 TRBV2 NA TGTGCCAGCAGTGGAGCAGGGTATAATTCACCCCTCCACTTT CASSGAGYNSPLHF
NA TRBJ2-1 TRBV27 many TGTGCCAGCAGTATCGACAGTTCCCATGAGCAGTTCTTC CASSIDSSHEQFF
NA TRBJ1-6 TRBV27 many TGTGCCAACCCCCCGGCAAGGGACAATTCACCCCTCCACTTT CANPPARDNSPLHF
NA TRBJ2-1 TRBV29-1 many TGCAGCGTTACGGACAGCTTCCCTCCTCACAATGAGCAGTTCTTC CSVTDSFPPHNEQFF
NA TRBJ2-1 TRBV29-1 NA TGCAGCGTCGGAACAGGGTCCTACGAGCAGTTCTTC CSVGTGSYEQFF
TRBD1 TRBJ2-5 TRBV7-9 few TGTGCCAGCAGCTTAAATGGGACAGGGTCCCAAGAGACCCAGTACTTC CASSLNGTGSQETQYF
TRBD1 TRBJ1-4 TRBV5-1 NA TGCGCCAGCAGCCGGGACAGCATCGCAACTAATGAAAAACTGTTTTTT CASSRDSIATNEKLFF
NA TRBJ2-1 TRBV7-8 many TGTGCCAGCAGCTCACATCTGCCCTACAATGAGCAGTTCTTC CASSSHLPYNEQFF
TRBD1 TRBJ2-7 TRBV9 many TGTGCCAGCAGCGTAGGTTTGACAGGGGGCGATTCCTACGAGCAGTACTTC CASSVGLTGGDSYEQYF
NA TRBJ2-1 TRBV6-5 once TGTGCCAGCAGTTACTCGGATATAAAAGGGAACTCAATTGTGTTCGTCTTC CASSYSDIKGNSIVFVF
NA TRBJ2-1 TRBV5-1 many TGCGCCAGCAGCGCCTTGGACGGTTACAATGAGCAGTTCTTC CASSALDGYNEQFF
NA TRBJ2-1 TRBV20-1 many TGCAGTGCTATTGGGAGCGCATCCTACAATGAGCAGTTCTTC CSAIGSASYNEQFF
NA TRBJ2-7 TRBV29-1 many TGCAGCGTTACAGGGAATGTCGAGCAGTACTTC CSVTGNVEQYF
NA TRBJ2-1 TRBV27 many TGTGCCAGCACCCTGACCGGGAGCTCCTACAATGAGCAGTTCTTC CASTLTGSSYNEQFF
TRBD2 TRBJ2-5 TRBV19 many TGTGCCAGTAGGCAGAGACATGTACTAGCGGGGCAAGAGACCCAGTACTTC CASRQRHVLAGQETQYF
TRBD2 TRBJ2-1 TRBV11-2 many TGTGCCAGCAGCCTCCTTAGCGGGGTTGGTCCTAATGAGCAGTTCTTC CASSLLSGVGPNEQFF
NA TRBJ2-5 TRBV9 many TGTGCCAGCAGCGCCACCGGTCAGGGAGGAACACAAGAGACCCAGTACTTC CASSATGQGGTQETQYF
NA TRBJ2-1 TRBV5-6 many TGTGCCAGCAGCGCGGACAACTACAATGAGCAGTTCTTC CASSADNYNEQFF
NA TRBJ2-2 TRBV7-2 many TGTGCCAGCAGCGCGAATGATATAAGGACGGGCGGGGAGCTGTTTTTT CASSANDIRTGGELFF
TRBD1 TRBJ1-5 TRBV6-7 NA TGTGCCAGCACCCGCCGGGACAGGCGTGGGAGCAATCAGCCCCAGCATTTT CASTRRDRRGSNQPQHF
NA TRBJ2-3 TRBV6-1 few TGTGCCAGCAGTCCTCAAACAGGACACGGCACAGATACGCAGTATTTT CASSPQTGHGTDTQYF
TRBD2 TRBJ2-1 TRBV9 NA TGTGCCAGCAGCGGTAGCGGGGATTACAATGAGCAGTTCTTC CASSGSGDYNEQFF
TRBD1 TRBJ2-7 TRBV10-3 many TGTGCCATCAGTGGGACAGGGTATCGGTACGAGCAGTACTTC CAISGTGYRYEQYF
TRBD1 TRBJ2-7 TRBV24-1 NA TGTGCCACCAGTGAGGGGACAGGGGGCCGCTACGAGCAGTACTTC CATSEGTGGRYEQYF
NA TRBJ2-7 TRBV19 many TGTGCCAGTAGTCCCCAGCCTGCTGGGGAGCAGTACTTC CASSPQPAGEQYF
NA TRBJ2-7 TRBV28 few TGTGCCAGCAGTTTCCAGAGCGAGCAGTACTTC CASSFQSEQYF
NA TRBJ2-5 TRBV4-1 few TGCGCCAGCAGCCAAGATCGTGGGCAGGGAGAGACCCAGTACTTC CASSQDRGQGETQYF
TRBD1 TRBJ2-7 TRBV18 few TGTGCCAGCTCACCACAGGACAGGGTCCACGAGCAGTACTTC CASSPQDRVHEQYF
NA TRBJ2-7 TRBV7-8 few TGTGCCAGCAGCTTAGACCAAGAGGGGGAGGTCCTCTCCTACGAGCAGTACTTC CASSLDQEGEVLSYEQYF
NA TRBJ2-6 TRBV5-6 NA TGTGCCAGCAGCTTCTACGACAGCTCTGGGGCCAACATCCTGACTTTC CASSFYDSSGANILTF
TRBD2 TRBJ2-1 TRBV2 many TGTGCCAGCAGAAAAGGGCCTAGCGGGAGTCGAGGGCAGTTCTTC CASRKGPSGSRGQFF
NA TRBJ2-3 TRBV15 few TGTGCCACCAGCAGAGATATCCCCGGGACCGCTTCTGAAACGCAGTATTTT CATSRDIPGTASETQYF
TRBD1 TRBJ1-1 TRBV20-1 many TGCAGTGCTATACAGGGGGCGGGAAACACTGAAGCTTTCTTT CSAIQGAGNTEAFF
NA TRBJ2-7 TRBV28 many TGTGCCAGCAGTTTAGCCGGCGCAGATTCCTACGAGCAGTACTTC CASSLAGADSYEQYF
NA TRBJ1-5 TRBV5-1 NA TGCGCCAGCAGAAGGGGTCGGGGTAGCAATCAGCCCCAGCATTTT CASRRGRGSNQPQHF
NA TRBJ2-2 TRBV20-1 many TGCAGTGCTCCCAAGGGGAGCGGAAACACCGGGGAGCTGTTTTTT CSAPKGSGNTGELFF
TRBD2 TRBJ2-7 TRBV6-1 NA TGTGCCAGCAGTGAAGCCCCTATACTGACTAGCGGGGGCAAATACGAGCAGTACTTC CASSEAPILTSGGKYEQYF
NA TRBJ2-1 TRBV19 NA TGTGCCAGTAGTAATCTGACAGGTTACAATGAGCAGTTCTTC CASSNLTGYNEQFF
TRBD1 TRBJ1-1 TRBV12-3/TRBV12-4 many TGTGCCAGCAGTTCGGACAGGGTGAACACTGAAGCTTTCTTT CASSSDRVNTEAFF